This T cell receptor (beta chain) is drawn from a study of identical twins. Study conclusions and caveats: There was an excess of low generation probability in the out-of-frame alpha sequences that twins shared. Clonotypes of the beta chain that were abundant in cord blood carried fewer insertions (memory repertoires showed none).

The V end was cut by 8 bases, the J end by 4 bases, with 14 bases between. This CDR3 has 12 residues. Germline assignment: CDR1 SQVTM and CDR2 ANQGSEA. This clonotype turned up a few times. Its antigen is unknown. A universal primer site was incorporated via template switching, and the cDNA contained unique molecular identifiers. One entry per CDR3 protein, called by TCRdb with MiXCR from the 5' RACE reads. The table has 1,800,000 or so distinct CDR3 sequences, less than 40% seen once. This TCR came from a newborn girl in good health. The chain uses TRBV29-1 and TRBJ1-1; possibly TRBD1 for D (6 bases). Sample: cord blood. DNA for the CDR3: TGCAGCCTTAAAGTGGGGGCCACTGAAGCTTTCTTT. It codes for CSLKVGATEAFF.